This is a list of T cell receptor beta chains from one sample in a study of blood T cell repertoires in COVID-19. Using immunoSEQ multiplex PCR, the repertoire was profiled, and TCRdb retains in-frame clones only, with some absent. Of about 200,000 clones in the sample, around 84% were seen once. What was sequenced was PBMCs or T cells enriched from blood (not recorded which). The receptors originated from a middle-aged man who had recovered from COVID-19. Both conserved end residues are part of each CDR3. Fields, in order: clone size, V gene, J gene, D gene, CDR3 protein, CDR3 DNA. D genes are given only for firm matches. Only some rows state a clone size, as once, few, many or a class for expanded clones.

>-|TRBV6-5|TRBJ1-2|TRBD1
CATIRQGGDGYTF
TGTGCCACGATCAGACAGGGAGGAGATGGCTACACCTTC
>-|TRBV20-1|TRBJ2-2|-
CSAYRLGELFF
TGCAGTGCTTACAGGCTCGGGGAGCTGTTTTTT
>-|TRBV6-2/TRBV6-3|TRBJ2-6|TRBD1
CASSVPPGQEVAGANVLTF
TGTGCCAGCAGTGTTCCGCCGGGACAGGAAGTCGCTGGGGCCAACGTCCTGACTTTC
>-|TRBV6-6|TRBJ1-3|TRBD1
CASSPGTAIFSGNTIYF
TGTGCCAGCAGTCCCGGGACAGCAATTTTCTCTGGAAACACCATATATTTT
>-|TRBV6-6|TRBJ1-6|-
CASSPTGGGSPLHF
TGTGCCAGCAGCCCCACGGGTGGTGGTTCACCCCTCCACTTT
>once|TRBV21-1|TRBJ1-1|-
CASSNGLNTEAFF
TGTGCCAGCAGCAATGGGCTGAACACTGAAGCTTTCTTT
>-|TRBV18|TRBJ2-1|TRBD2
CASSPDSGSYEQFF
TGTGCCAGCTCACCGGATAGCGGGAGTTATGAGCAGTTCTTC
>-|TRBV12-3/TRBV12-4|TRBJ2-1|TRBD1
CASSQPGQDEQFF
TGTGCCAGCAGTCAACCGGGACAGGATGAGCAGTTCTTC
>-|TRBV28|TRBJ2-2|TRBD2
CASSFLAGAVRELFF
TGTGCCAGCAGTTTTCTAGCGGGAGCGGTAAGGGAGCTGTTTTTT
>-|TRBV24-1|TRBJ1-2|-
CATSDFVRGYTF
TGTGCCACCAGTGATTTTGTTCGTGGCTACACCTTC
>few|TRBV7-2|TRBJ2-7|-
CASSFDRSSYEQYF
TGTGCCAGCAGCTTCGACAGGAGCTCCTACGAGCAGTACTTC
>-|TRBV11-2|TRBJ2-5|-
CASSWAGPQETQYF
TGTGCCAGCAGCTGGGCGGGGCCTCAAGAGACCCAGTACTTC
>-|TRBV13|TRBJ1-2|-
CASSLGQGDGYTF
TGTGCCAGCAGCTTAGGACAGGGCGATGGCTACACCTTC
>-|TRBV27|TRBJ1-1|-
CASSYSRTGREAFF
TGTGCCAGCAGTTATAGTCGAACCGGGAGGGAAGCTTTCTTT
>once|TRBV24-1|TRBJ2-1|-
CATSSTGDYNEQFF
TGTGCCACCTCCTCGACGGGAGACTACAATGAGCAGTTCTTC
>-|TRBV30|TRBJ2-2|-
CAWYRDAGELFF
TGTGCCTGGTACAGGGACGCCGGGGAGCTGTTTTTT
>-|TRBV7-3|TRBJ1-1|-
CASSLGKQGEAFF
TGTGCCAGCAGCTTAGGAAAACAGGGAGAAGCTTTCTTT
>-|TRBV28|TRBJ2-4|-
CASSLLRINIQYF
TGTGCCAGCAGTTTACTCAGAATAAACATTCAGTACTTC
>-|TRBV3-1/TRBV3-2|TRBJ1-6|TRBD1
CASSQDPLWDSSYNSPLHF
TGTGCCAGCAGCCAAGACCCACTCTGGGACAGTAGCTATAATTCACCCCTCCACTTT
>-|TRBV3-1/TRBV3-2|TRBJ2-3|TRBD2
CASSQGGAGFSTDTQYF
TGTGCCAGCAGCCAAGGCGGAGCGGGGTTTAGCACAGATACGCAGTATTTT
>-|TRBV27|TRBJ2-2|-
CASRQSVTGELFF
TGTGCCAGCAGACAGTCAGTCACCGGGGAGCTGTTTTTT
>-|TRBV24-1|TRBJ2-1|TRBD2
CATSFATSSEQFF
TGTGCCACCAGTTTTGCGACTAGCAGCGAGCAGTTCTTC
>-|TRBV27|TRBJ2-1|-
CASSLDSSAYNEQFF
TGTGCCAGCAGCTTGGACAGCTCCGCCTACAATGAGCAGTTCTTC
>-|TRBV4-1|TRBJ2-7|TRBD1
CASSQASVSDRGYEQYF
TGCGCCAGCAGCCAAGCCTCGGTTTCGGACAGGGGTTACGAGCAGTACTTC
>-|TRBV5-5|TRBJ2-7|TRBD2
CASSFPGGGRVTYEQYF
TGTGCCAGCAGCTTCCCGGGCGGCGGGAGGGTAACCTACGAGCAGTACTTC
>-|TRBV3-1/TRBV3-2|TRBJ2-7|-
CASSQDRETEQYF
TGTGCCAGCAGCCAAGATCGGGAAACCGAGCAGTACTTC
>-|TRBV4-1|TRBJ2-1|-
CASSLLDLISYNEQFF
TGCGCCAGCAGCTTGTTGGACTTGATCTCCTACAATGAGCAGTTCTTC
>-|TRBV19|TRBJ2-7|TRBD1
CASSRTGNSYEQYF
TGTGCCAGTAGTAGGACAGGGAACTCCTACGAGCAGTACTTC
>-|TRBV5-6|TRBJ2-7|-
CASSLDRAEQYF
TGTGCCAGCAGCTTGGACAGGGCCGAGCAGTACTTC
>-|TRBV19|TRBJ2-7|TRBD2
CASQVGSGRTYEQYF
TGTGCCAGCCAAGTCGGTAGCGGGAGGACCTACGAGCAGTACTTC
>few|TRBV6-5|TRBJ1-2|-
CASSTPGGSFYGYTF
TGTGCCAGCAGTACCCCGGGTGGAAGCTTCTATGGCTACACCTTC
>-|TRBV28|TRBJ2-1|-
CASSLFFNEQFF
TGTGCCAGCAGTTTATTCTTCAATGAGCAGTTCTTC
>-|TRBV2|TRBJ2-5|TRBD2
CASTRLAGRETQYF
TGTGCCAGCACCCGACTAGCGGGACGGGAGACCCAGTACTTC
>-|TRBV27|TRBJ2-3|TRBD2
CASSLLTSEGTDTQYF
TGTGCCAGCAGTTTATTAACTAGCGAGGGAACAGATACGCAGTATTTT